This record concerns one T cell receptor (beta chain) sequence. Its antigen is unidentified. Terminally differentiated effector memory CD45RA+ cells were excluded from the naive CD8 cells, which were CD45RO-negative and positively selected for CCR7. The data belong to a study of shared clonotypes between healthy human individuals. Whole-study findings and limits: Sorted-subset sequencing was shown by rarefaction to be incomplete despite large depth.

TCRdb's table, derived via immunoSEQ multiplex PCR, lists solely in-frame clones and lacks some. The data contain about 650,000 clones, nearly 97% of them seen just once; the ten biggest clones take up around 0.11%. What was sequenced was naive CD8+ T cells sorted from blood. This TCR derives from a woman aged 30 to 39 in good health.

In DNA form, the CDR3 reads TGCGCCAGCAGTGAAGGGCGCACAGATACGCAGTATTTT. It yields the protein CASSEGRTDTQYF. The rearrangement links TRBV10-2 to TRBJ2-3; D remains unclear. Germline loops: CDR1 WSHSY, CDR2 SAAADI. The V end was cut by 3 bases, the J end by 1 base, with 5 bases between. The CDR3 runs 13 residues.